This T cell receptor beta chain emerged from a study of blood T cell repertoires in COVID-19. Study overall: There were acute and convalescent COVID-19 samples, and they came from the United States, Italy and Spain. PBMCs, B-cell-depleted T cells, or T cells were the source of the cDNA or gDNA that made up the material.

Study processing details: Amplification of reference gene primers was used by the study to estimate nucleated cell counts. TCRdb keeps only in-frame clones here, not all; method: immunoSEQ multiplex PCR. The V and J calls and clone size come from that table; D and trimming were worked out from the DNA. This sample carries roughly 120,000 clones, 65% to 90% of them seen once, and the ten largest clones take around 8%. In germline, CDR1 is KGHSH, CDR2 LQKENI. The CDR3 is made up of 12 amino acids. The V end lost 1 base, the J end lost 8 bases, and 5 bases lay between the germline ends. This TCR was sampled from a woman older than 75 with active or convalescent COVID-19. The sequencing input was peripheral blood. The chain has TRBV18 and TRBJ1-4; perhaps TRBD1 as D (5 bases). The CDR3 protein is CASSPQGEKLFF. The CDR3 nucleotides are TGTGCCAGCTCACCACAGGGGGAAAAACTGTTTTTT.